This T cell receptor (beta chain) was documented in a study of shared clonotypes between healthy human individuals. Some clones are missing from TCRdb's copy, which holds only in-frame ones; the method was immunoSEQ multiplex PCR. The table lists around 690,000 clones, about 90% of them singletons, with about a third in the top ten. None of the donors, who were healthy HIV-negative adults, had recently had acute infections or vaccinations. CDR3 length: 13 residues. The V gene lost 3 bases and the J gene lost 4 bases, with 9 bases spanning the gap. Germline V gene lookup returns CDR1 MGHRA and CDR2 YSYEKL.

The genes are TRBV4-1 and TRBJ2-5, with D possibly matching TRBD2 (5 bases). Material for sequencing was memory CD8+ T cells from PBMCs. Described subset: CD45RO+ cells pooled with CCR7-negative TemRA cells. This TCR derives from a man aged 18 to 30 in good health. Some clones in this sample may be carry-over from other donors' samples. The CDR3 sequence is CASSHRTAETQYF. CDR3 coding DNA: TGCGCCAGCAGCCACCGGACTGCAGAGACCCAGTACTTC.